This TCR beta chain was recorded in a study of shared clonotypes between healthy human individuals. Notes on this clone: Its cognate antigen is unknown.

CDR3 length: 11 amino acids. Deletions cut 4 bases from V and 6 bases from J, with 9 bases between. CDR1 SQVTM and CDR2 ANQGSEA come from the germline V gene. An assay was performed, and its level was deep. The table came from immunoSEQ multiplex PCR; TCRdb's copy has only in-frame clones and leaves some out. The repertoire holds under 1,900,000 clones, with 98% as singletons. Study-level results: The study generally estimated greater richness for naive than memory subsets.

This chain links TRBV29-1 with TRBJ1-1, with D uncertain. The TCR originated in a man aged 25 to 40 in good health. The specimen sequenced was naive CD4+ T cells sorted from blood. As for subset: CD45RA+ positively selected. The CDR3 region has the DNA TGCAGCGTTGCGCGTAGCGCTGAAGCTTTCTTT. It encodes CSVARSAEAFF.